The next 14 T cell receptor beta chains were all read from a single sample in a study of T cells in women clearing cervical HPV infection. Data came from immunoSEQ multiplex PCR; TCRdb stores just in-frame clones and leaves some out. The sample data list about 33,000 clones. The sequencing sample was made of blood buffy coat. The receptors were gathered from a woman between 18 and 69 years old with a cervical HPV16 infection that either progressed to CIN3+ or cleared (not recorded which).

As to this clone: The CDR3 extends 3 residues past the end of the read, so its final part is completed from the germline J gene. V gene TRBV27 combines with J gene TRBJ2-5; D may be TRBD1 (6 bases). V was pared by 5 bases and J by 5 bases, with 12 bases between. Germline V gene data show CDR1 as MNHEY and CDR2 as SMNVEV (reference sequence). The CDR3 is made up of 13 amino acids. Incomplete CDR3 DNA: TGTGCCAGCAGTCGACAGGCGGTGGAGACC. It yields the protein CASSRQAVET. In full, the CDR3 reads CASSRQAVETQYF.

The sequenced CDR3 bases are TGTGCCAGCACCCCTGGACTAGCGGGAGAGGGGGAGACC. It encodes CASTPGLAGEGET. The whole CDR3 protein reads CASTPGLAGEGETQYF. The chain is built from TRBV5-4 and TRBJ2-5; 13 bases match TRBD2. With the read ending 3 residues before the CDR3 end, the germline J gene is used to fill in that end. CDR3 length: 16 amino acids. Germline assignment: CDR1 SGHNT and CDR2 YYREEE (reference sequence). Trimming removed 6 bases from V and 5 bases from J; junction bases left unmatched: 10. Full variable domain (outside the CDR3, taken from reference TRBV5-4 and TRBJ2-5): ETGVTQSPTHLIKTRGQQVTLRCSSQSGHNTVSWYQQALGQGPQFIFQYYREEENGRGNFPPRFSGLQFPNYSSELNVNALELDDSALYLCASTPGLAGEGETQYFGPGTRLLVL.

Turning to this clone: The CDR3 extends 3 residues past the end of the read, so its final part is completed from the germline J gene. The V call is TRBV12-3 or TRBV12-4, the J call TRBJ1-4; TRBD1 matches 8 bases. The junction had 5 bases not matched to a gene; V was cut back by 4 bases and J by 4 bases. The CDR3 is 15 residues long. CDR3 DNA (partial): TGTGCCAGCAGTTCCCAGGGGGCGAATAATGAAAAA. It encodes CASSSQGANNEK. The CDR3 as a whole reads CASSSQGANNEKLFF.

In the case of this clone: Read coverage stops 3 residues before the CDR3 terminus; the germline J gene supplies the remainder. The chain recombines TRBV2 with TRBJ1-6; TRBD1 aligns across 11 bases. V shed 11 bases, J shed 7 bases, and the junction held 4 bases outside the gene matches. This CDR3 region has 13 residues. From germline, CDR1 is SNHLY and CDR2 FYNNEI. The sequenced CDR3 bases are TGTGCCGGACAGGGGGCGCGAAATTCACCC. Translating gives CAGQGARNSP. The whole CDR3 region reads CAGQGARNSPLHF.

Comments on this clone: Relative to the germline gene, one junction end is altered; a read error may explain this. Read coverage stops 3 residues before the CDR3 terminus; the germline J gene supplies the remainder. The chain has TRBV7-3 and TRBJ1-2, with 10 bases matching TRBD1. This CDR3 region has 16 residues. In germline, CDR1 is SGHTA, CDR2 FQGTGA. Incomplete CDR3 DNA: TGTGCCAGCACCTTAGACAGGGGGCTCCCTAACTATGGC. As protein: CASTLDRGLPNYG. The whole CDR3 sequence reads CASTLDRGLPNYGYTF.

In regard to this clone: The read is 3 residues too short to cover the CDR3 end, so that end is filled in from the germline J gene. This chain connects TRBV19 to TRBJ2-3; unclear D gene. Germline CDR1 LNHDA, CDR2 SQIVND (reference sequence). The CDR3 spans 12 residues. V gave up 5 bases and J gave up 5 bases, with 8 bases separating them. The sequenced CDR3 bases are TGTGCCAGTAGTCGAGCCGAAGATACG. This translates into CASSRAEDT. The entire CDR3 is CASSRAEDTQYF.

About this clone itself: The read ends 3 residues before the CDR3 terminus; that terminus is restored from the germline J gene. The chain has TRBV15 and TRBJ1-4; a possible D gene is TRBD1 (5 bases). CDR1 and CDR2 (germline): LNHNV, YYDKDF (reference sequence). The CDR3 contains 16 residues. V was clipped by 0 bases and J by 5 bases, with 13 bases between them. CDR3 DNA (partial): TGTGCCACCAGCAGAGAAAGGGGTCGGTCGAATGAAAAA. Residues: CATSRERGRSNEK. Given in full, the CDR3 is CATSRERGRSNEKLFF.

Concerning this clone itself: The read terminates 3 residues before the CDR3 end, so the remaining end is supplied by the germline J gene. This chain joins TRBV7-6 and TRBJ2-2; D is unclear. The CDR3 extends over 14 amino acids. Trimming cost V 5 bases and J 1 base, with 8 bases left between them. Germline assignment: CDR1 SGHVS and CDR2 FNYEAQ. The CDR3 reads CASSPQMNTGELFF. The sequenced part of the CDR3 DNA is TGTGCCAGCAGCCCCCAGATGAACACCGGGGAG.

The CDR3 DNA, read in part, is TGTGCCATCCCGGAGGTTGGCACAGATACC. It is translated as CAIPEVGTDT. The whole CDR3 sequence reads CAIPEVGTDTQYF. The chain couples TRBV7-9 to TRBJ2-5; tentative D call: TRBD2 (5 bases). The read ends 3 residues before the CDR3 terminus; that terminus is restored from the germline J gene. The V gene's germline CDR1 is SEHNR and CDR2 FQNEAQ (reference sequence). This CDR3 is 13 amino acids long. Using reference TRBV7-9 and TRBJ2-5 for the parts outside the CDR3, the full variable domain is DTGVSQNPRHKITKRGQNVTFRCDPISEHNRLYWYRQTLGQGPEFLTYFQNEAQLEKSRLLSDRFSAERPKGSFSTLEIQRTEQGDSAMYLCAIPEVGTDTQYFGPGTRLLVL.

With regard to this clone: The read terminates 3 residues before the CDR3 end, so the remaining end is supplied by the germline J gene. The chain employs TRBV19 and TRBJ1-5, with 8 positions matching TRBD1. This CDR3 region has 15 residues. Germline CDR1 is LNHDA and CDR2 is SQIVND (reference sequence). V lost 5 bases to trimming and J lost 4 bases; unmatched junction nucleotides: 7. CDR3 amino acids: CASSPGQGGNQPQHF. Partial CDR3 DNA: TGTGCCAGTAGTCCCGGACAGGGAGGGAATCAGCCC.

Concerning this clone itself: The CDR3 extends 3 residues past the end of the read, so its final part is completed from the germline J gene. The chain carries TRBV20-1 and TRBJ2-1; 10 bases are shared with TRBD2. The CDR3 has 16 residues. The germline CDR1 and CDR2 sequences are DFQATT and SNEGSKA (reference sequence). V shed 0 bases, J shed 6 bases, and the junction held 8 bases outside the gene matches. CDR3 in amino acids: CSARDSSGGPLNEQFF. Incomplete CDR3 DNA: TGCAGTGCTAGAGATAGTAGCGGGGGGCCCCTCAATGAG.

Remarks on this clone: The read comes to an end 3 residues before the CDR3 does, leaving the germline J gene to fill in the end. The gene calls are TRBV6-1 and TRBJ1-5; D call uncertain. The germline V and J ends were trimmed by 4 bases and 2 bases, with 12 bases remaining between them. CDR1 and CDR2 from the germline V gene are MNHNS and SASEGT. This CDR3 spans 15 amino acids. The sequenced CDR3 bases are TGTGCCAGCAGTGCCTCTCGGGGAGGCAATCAGCCC. It translates to CASSASRGGNQP. The complete CDR3 sequence is CASSASRGGNQPQHF.

About this clone: Sequencing ends 3 residues short of the CDR3 end; the germline J gene provides the rest. The chain recombines TRBV7-9 with TRBJ1-2; 8 nucleotides agree with TRBD1. In germline, CDR1 is SEHNR, CDR2 FQNEAQ (reference sequence). The CDR3 extends over 14 amino acids. The covered CDR3 bases are TGTGCCAGCAGCGCGACAGGGGAAAACTACGAC. Protein: CASSATGENYD. The full CDR3 reads CASSATGENYDYTF.

About this clone: The read stops 3 residues short of the end of the CDR3; the missing end is completed from the germline J gene. The rearrangement uses TRBV5-8 and TRBJ2-3, with no clear D. The CDR3 contains 14 residues. V lost 0 bases to trimming and J lost 2 bases, with 7 bases between them. CDR1 and CDR2 (germline): SGHTS, YDEGEE. Incomplete CDR3 DNA: TGTGCCAGCAGCTTGGGGCAGTACACAGATACG. It codes for CASSLGQYTDT. The CDR3 reads in full as CASSLGQYTDTQYF.